This entry lists 11 T cell receptor beta chains sequenced from one sample in a study of PD-1 blockade in classical Hodgkin lymphoma. As to time point: cycle 4 day 1 (C4D1), after more than five weeks of nivolumab. Brentuximab vedotin exposure varied among the patients, all of whom had relapsed after autologous stem cell transplantation. Libraries were prepared by immunoSEQ multiplex PCR; TCRdb keeps only in-frame clonotypes and omits some of them. The data contain 90,000 to 140,000 clones, approximately 89% of them singletons. Sequenced here: peripheral blood mononuclear cells (PBMCs), sampled before the fourth cycle of nivolumab. The source of these receptors is a human donor with classical Hodgkin lymphoma.

The rearrangement joins TRBV30 to TRBJ2-3; no firm D call. Per the germline V gene, CDR1 is GTSNPN and CDR2 is SVGIG (reference sequence). With 0 bases removed from V and 6 bases from J, the gap between germline ends came to 4 bases. This CDR3 comprises 11 residues. The CDR3 is CAWSVGDTQYF. CDR3 DNA sequence: TGTGCCTGGAGTGTTGGGGATACGCAGTATTTT.

The chain has TRBV6-1 and TRBJ2-3, with TRBD1 as a possible D gene (7 bases). The CDR3 is made up of 14 amino acids. V was trimmed by 10 bases and J by 2 bases, leaving 16 bases between them. Germline V gives CDR1 MNHNS, CDR2 SASEGT. For the CDR3, the DNA is TGTGCCACCAGGGGGGACAGCCTCACAGATACGCAGTATTTT. Translation gives CATRGDSLTDTQYF.

This chain links TRBV29-1 with TRBJ2-1, with D hard to call. The CDR3 contains 14 residues. Germline V gene data show CDR1 as SQVTM and CDR2 as ANQGSEA. V was trimmed by 3 bases and J by 7 bases, leaving 16 bases between them. The CDR3 sequence: CSVDPGQRWNEQFF. The CDR3 DNA reads as TGCAGCGTTGATCCCGGGCAGCGTTGGAATGAGCAGTTCTTC.

The chain carries TRBV2 and TRBJ2-2, with D tentatively TRBD2 (6 bases). The ends were cut back, 8 bases at V and 6 bases at J, with 19 bases in the middle. The CDR3 sequence is 15 residues long. CDR1 and CDR2 (germline): SNHLY, FYNNEI. CDR3 DNA: TGTGCCAGCCGGGGGATTTTCGGTGACCCCGGGGAGCTGTTTTTT. Translating it yields CASRGIFGDPGELFF. The whole variable domain, filled in from reference TRBV2 and TRBJ2-2, reads EPEVTQTPSHQVTQMGQEVILRCVPISNHLYFYWYRQILGQKVEFLVSFYNNEISEKSEIFDDQFSVERPDGSNFTLKIRSTKLEDSAMYFCASRGIFGDPGELFFGEGSRLTVL.

The chain combines TRBV19 with TRBJ2-1, with 10 bases identical to TRBD2. The CDR3 runs to 17 residues. Germline-derived CDR1 and CDR2 are LNHDA and SQIVND (reference sequence). Trimming took 5 bases from V and 4 from J; bases not matched to a gene: 11. In DNA, the CDR3 is TGTGCCAGTAGTCACTCCGCTAGCGGGAGTGGTTACAATGAGCAGTTCTTC. Translated, it gives CASSHSASGSGYNEQFF.

The chain combines TRBV19 with TRBJ2-3; D unresolved. With 5 bases removed from V and 4 bases from J, the gap between germline ends came to 7 bases. The CDR3 has 12 amino acids. Per germline, CDR1 LNHDA and CDR2 SQIVND (reference sequence). The CDR3 spells CASSAPSDTQYF. The CDR3 DNA is TGTGCCAGTAGTGCCCCGTCAGATACGCAGTATTTT.

This chain links TRBV6-5 with TRBJ2-1; 7 bases line up with TRBD2. This CDR3 spans 15 amino acids. The germline V gene encodes CDR1 MNHEY and CDR2 SVGAGI. V was clipped by 5 bases and J by 6 bases; unmatched bases: 10. Here the CDR3 reads CASSPHVGGANEQFF. The CDR3 DNA is TGTGCCAGCAGTCCTCACGTGGGAGGGGCCAATGAGCAGTTCTTC.

The J gene is TRBJ2-3, the V gene TRBV21-1; TRBD1 reflects the table's D call only, with no check against the DNA. TRBV21-1 is given as a pseudogene. This CDR3 has 17 amino acids. This CDR3 is CASWSPGQRNSTDTQYF. Written as DNA, the CDR3 is TGTGCCAGCTGGTCCCCGGGACAGAGGAATAGCACAGATACGCAGTATTTT.

The CDR3 coding sequence is TGCGCCAGCAGCTCAGGGACAGGGGTCGGTGAAAAACTGTTTTTT. Its protein is CASSSGTGVGEKLFF. The gene calls are TRBV5-1 and TRBJ1-4; the match to TRBD1 covers 10 bases. Trimming took 3 bases from V and 7 from J; bases not matched to a gene: 6. Germline CDR1 reads SGHRS; CDR2 reads YFSETQ. This CDR3 region has 15 residues.

The chain links TRBV2 to TRBJ2-2; D is ambiguous. CDR3 length: 13 amino acids. V lost 5 bases, J lost 3 bases, and 7 bases lay in between. CDR1 and CDR2 from the germline V gene are SNHLY and FYNNEI. The CDR3: CASSLLYTGELFF. In nucleotides, the CDR3 is TGTGCCAGCAGTCTACTTTACACCGGGGAGCTGTTTTTT. Using reference TRBV2 and TRBJ2-2 for the parts outside the CDR3, the full variable domain is EPEVTQTPSHQVTQMGQEVILRCVPISNHLYFYWYRQILGQKVEFLVSFYNNEISEKSEIFDDQFSVERPDGSNFTLKIRSTKLEDSAMYFCASSLLYTGELFFGEGSRLTVL.

The V and J genes are TRBV28 and TRBJ1-3, with TRBD1 matching 9 bases. V was clipped by 6 bases and J by 5 bases; unmatched bases: 11. This CDR3 has 16 residues. The germline V gene has CDR1 MDHEN and CDR2 SYDVKM. The CDR3 region is CASSSTGTGKRNTIYF. The CDR3 DNA is TGTGCCAGCAGCTCTACCGGGACAGGGAAAAGAAACACCATATATTTT.